This TCR beta chain was found in a study of OX40 agonist ivuxolimab in advanced cancers. Findings and caveats of the study: Clonal expansion was seen in CD4+ and CD8+ blood T cells by week 6 at 0.1 to 3.0 mg/kg.

Germline CDR1 is SGHTA and CDR2 is FQGNSA. V lost 6 bases and J lost 7, with 19 bases in between. The CDR3 is made up of 14 amino acids. A word on this clone: Its specificity is unknown.

Here immunoSEQ multiplex PCR was the method, and the copy in TCRdb shows in-frame clones only, minus some. The sample has tens of thousands of clones, roughly 90% seen once. The sample in question was CD4+ or CD8+ T cells sorted from blood, obtained in a trial of the OX40 agonist ivuxolimab. The source of this sequence is an adult with an advanced solid tumor such as melanoma, head and neck, liver or kidney cancer. The V and J genes are TRBV7-2 and TRBJ2-7; tentative D call: TRBD1 (6 bases). CDR3 amino acids: CASRIQGKLGEQYF. CDR3 sequence (DNA): TGTGCCAGCAGGATTCAGGGGAAGTTGGGAGAGCAGTACTTC.